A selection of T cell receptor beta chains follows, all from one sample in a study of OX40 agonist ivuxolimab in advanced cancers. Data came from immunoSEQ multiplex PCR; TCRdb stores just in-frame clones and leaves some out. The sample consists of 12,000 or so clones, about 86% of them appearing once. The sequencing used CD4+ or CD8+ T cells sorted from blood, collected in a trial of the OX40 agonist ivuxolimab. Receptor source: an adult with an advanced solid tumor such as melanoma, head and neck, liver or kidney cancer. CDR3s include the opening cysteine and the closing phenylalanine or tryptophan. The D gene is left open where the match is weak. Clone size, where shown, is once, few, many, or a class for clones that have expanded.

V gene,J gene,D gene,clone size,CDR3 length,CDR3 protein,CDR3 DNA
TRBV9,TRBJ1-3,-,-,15,CASSESGSTGGTIYF,TGTGCCAGCAGCGAATCCGGGAGCACGGGCGGCACCATATATTTT
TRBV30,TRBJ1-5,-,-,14,CAWSGGQKNQPQHF,TGTGCCTGGAGCGGAGGACAGAAAAATCAGCCCCAGCATTTT
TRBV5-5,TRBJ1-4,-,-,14,CASSLDIGYEKLFF,TGTGCCAGCAGCTTGGATATAGGATATGAAAAACTGTTTTTT
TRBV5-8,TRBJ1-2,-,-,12,CASSFTTDGYTF,TGTGCCAGCAGCTTTACCACCGATGGCTACACCTTC
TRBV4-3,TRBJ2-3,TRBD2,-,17,CASSQDQSGGSTDTQYF,TGCGCCAGCAGCCAAGATCAAAGCGGGGGAAGCACAGATACGCAGTATTTT
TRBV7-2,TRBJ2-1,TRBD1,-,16,CASSPGRQGPYNEQFF,TGTGCCAGCAGCCCTGGGCGACAGGGACCCTACAATGAGCAGTTCTTC
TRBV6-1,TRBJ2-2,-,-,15,CASSERRANTGELFF,TGTGCCAGCAGTGAAAGACGGGCGAACACCGGGGAGCTGTTTTTT
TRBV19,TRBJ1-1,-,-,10,CAQNYTEAFF,TGTGCCCAGAATTACACTGAAGCTTTCTTT
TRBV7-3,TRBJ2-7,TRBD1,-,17,CASSLSAPGQGVHEQYF,TGTGCCAGCAGCTTATCGGCCCCCGGACAGGGGGTTCACGAGCAGTACTTC
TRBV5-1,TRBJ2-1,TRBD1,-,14,CASSFDRVTDEQFF,TGCGCCAGCAGCTTCGACAGGGTCACTGATGAGCAGTTCTTC
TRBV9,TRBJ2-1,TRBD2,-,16,CASSVAPPTSGSPQFF,TGTGCCAGCAGCGTAGCGCCCCCTACTAGCGGGAGCCCGCAGTTCTTC
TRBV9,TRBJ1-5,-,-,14,CASSPRQSNQPQHF,TGTGCCAGCAGCCCCCGTCAGAGCAATCAGCCCCAGCATTTT
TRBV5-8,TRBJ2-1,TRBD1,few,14,CASSWGQSNNEQFF,TGTGCCAGCAGCTGGGGACAGTCTAACAATGAGCAGTTCTTC
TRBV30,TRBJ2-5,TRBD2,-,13,CAWTLTSWETQYF,TGTGCCTGGACGTTGACTAGCTGGGAGACCCAGTACTTC
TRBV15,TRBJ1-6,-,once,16,CATSRSRTLNNSPLHF,TGTGCCACCAGCAGATCTAGGACACTTAATAATTCACCCCTCCACTTT
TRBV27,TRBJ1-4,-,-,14,CASSLGSTNEKLFF,TGTGCCAGCAGTTTAGGGTCCACTAATGAAAAACTGTTTTTT
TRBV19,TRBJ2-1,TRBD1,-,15,CASTPRDSSYNEQFF,TGTGCCAGCACCCCCCGGGACAGCTCCTACAATGAGCAGTTCTTC
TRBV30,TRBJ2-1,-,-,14,CAWNAGSSYNEQFF,TGTGCCTGGAACGCGGGTAGCTCCTACAATGAGCAGTTCTTC
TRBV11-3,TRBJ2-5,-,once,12,CASQPWRETQYF,TGTGCCAGCCAGCCATGGCGAGAGACCCAGTACTTC
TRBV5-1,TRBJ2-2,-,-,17,CASSFTWSDANTGELFF,TGCGCCAGCAGCTTTACATGGTCAGACGCGAACACCGGGGAGCTGTTTTTT
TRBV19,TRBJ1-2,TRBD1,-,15,CASTITPGTVNGYTF,TGTGCCAGTACCATAACCCCCGGGACAGTTAATGGCTACACCTTC
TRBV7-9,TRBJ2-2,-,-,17,CASSRPRTGVDTGELFF,TGTGCCAGCAGCCGACCAAGGACGGGGGTAGACACCGGGGAGCTGTTTTTT
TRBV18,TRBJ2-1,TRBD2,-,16,CASSLTGGAAYNEQFF,TGTGCCAGCTCCCTAACGGGGGGGGCGGCTTACAATGAGCAGTTCTTC
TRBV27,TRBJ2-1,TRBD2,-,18,CASRAIPVFSGRNNEQFF,TGTGCCAGCAGAGCTATCCCGGTTTTCAGCGGGAGGAACAATGAGCAGTTCTTC
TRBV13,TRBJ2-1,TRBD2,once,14,CASSVRDYYNEQFF,TGTGCCAGCAGCGTCCGGGACTATTACAATGAGCAGTTCTTC
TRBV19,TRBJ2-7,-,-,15,CASSPMEGGSYEQYF,TGTGCCAGTAGTCCAATGGAAGGTGGATCCTACGAGCAGTACTTC
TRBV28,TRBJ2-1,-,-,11,CASSVGVEQFF,TGTGCCAGCAGTGTTGGGGTTGAGCAGTTCTTC
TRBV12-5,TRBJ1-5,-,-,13,CASGFGGDQPQHF,TGTGCTAGTGGTTTTGGGGGGGATCAGCCCCAGCATTTT
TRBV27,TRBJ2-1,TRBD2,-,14,CASSGGLAGNEQFF,TGTGCCAGCAGTGGGGGACTAGCGGGGAATGAGCAGTTCTTC
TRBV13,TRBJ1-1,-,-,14,CASRPTPSNTEAFF,TGTGCCAGCAGACCTACTCCGAGTAACACTGAAGCTTTCTTT
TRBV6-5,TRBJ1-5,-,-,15,CASTHRPGGDQPQHF,TGTGCCAGCACCCACCGACCGGGTGGGGATCAGCCCCAGCATTTT
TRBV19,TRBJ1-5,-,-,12,CASSNLYQPQHF,TGTGCCAGTAGTAATCTTTATCAGCCCCAGCATTTT
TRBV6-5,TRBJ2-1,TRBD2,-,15,CASSYSTLAGGRRFF,TGTGCCAGCAGTTACTCGACACTAGCGGGGGGTAGGCGGTTCTTC
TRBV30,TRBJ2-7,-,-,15,CAWSPSGAVSYEQYF,TGTGCCTGGAGTCCTTCTGGGGCGGTTAGTTACGAGCAGTACTTC
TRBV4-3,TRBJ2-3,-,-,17,CASSQDRLGTNTDTQYF,TGCGCCAGCAGCCAAGATCGTCTTGGAACCAACACAGATACGCAGTATTTT
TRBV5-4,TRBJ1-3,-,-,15,CASSLVGSSGNTIYF,TGTGCCAGCAGCTTGGTGGGAAGCTCTGGAAACACCATATATTTT
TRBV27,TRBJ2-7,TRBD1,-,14,CASRLGGQGSEQYF,TGTGCCAGCAGATTAGGTGGACAGGGGTCTGAGCAGTACTTC
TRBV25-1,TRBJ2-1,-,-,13,CASREQGYNEQFF,TGTGCCAGCAGGGAACAGGGATACAATGAGCAGTTCTTC
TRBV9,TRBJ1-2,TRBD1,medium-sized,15,CASVPGQGATYGYTF,TGTGCCAGTGTCCCGGGACAGGGGGCGACGTATGGCTACACCTTC
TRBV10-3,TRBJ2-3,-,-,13,CAINRDGTDTQYF,TGTGCCATCAACCGGGACGGCACAGATACGCAGTATTTT
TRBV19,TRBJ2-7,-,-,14,CASSIAGETYEQYF,TGTGCCAGTAGTATAGCAGGGGAAACCTACGAGCAGTACTTC
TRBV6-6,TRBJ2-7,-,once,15,CASSYSPAEAYEQYF,TGTGCCAGCAGTTACTCGCCAGCGGAGGCCTACGAGCAGTACTTC
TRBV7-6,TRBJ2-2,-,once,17,CASSLPREQPNTGELFF,TGTGCCAGCAGCTTACCAAGGGAACAACCGAACACCGGGGAGCTGTTTTTT
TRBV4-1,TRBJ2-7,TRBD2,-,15,CASSQGGAGVYEQYF,TGCGCCAGCAGCCAAGGGGGAGCGGGGGTCTACGAGCAGTACTTC
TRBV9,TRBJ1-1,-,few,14,CASSPGGGDTEAFF,TGTGCCAGCAGCCCGGGGGGAGGGGACACTGAAGCTTTCTTT
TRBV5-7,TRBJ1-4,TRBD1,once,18,CASRQSGQGGSGNEKLFF,TGTGCCAGCAGACAATCGGGACAGGGGGGGTCCGGTAATGAAAAACTGTTTTTT
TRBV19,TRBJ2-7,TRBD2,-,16,CASSIDLGSGDHEQYF,TGTGCCAGTAGTATAGATCTAGGTAGCGGGGACCACGAGCAGTACTTC
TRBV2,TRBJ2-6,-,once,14,CASREVTGANVLTF,TGTGCCAGCAGGGAGGTAACTGGGGCCAACGTCCTGACTTTC
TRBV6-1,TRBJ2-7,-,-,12,CASEQGSREQYF,TGTGCCAGTGAGCAGGGCAGTCGCGAGCAGTACTTC
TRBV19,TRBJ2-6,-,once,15,CASSQTPSGANVLTF,TGTGCCAGTAGTCAGACCCCTTCTGGGGCCAACGTCCTGACTTTC
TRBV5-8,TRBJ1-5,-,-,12,CASSPFSRPQHF,TGTGCCAGCAGCCCGTTTTCACGGCCCCAGCATTTT
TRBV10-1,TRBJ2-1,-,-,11,CASSPTVGQFF,TGCGCCAGCAGTCCTACTGTCGGGCAGTTCTTC